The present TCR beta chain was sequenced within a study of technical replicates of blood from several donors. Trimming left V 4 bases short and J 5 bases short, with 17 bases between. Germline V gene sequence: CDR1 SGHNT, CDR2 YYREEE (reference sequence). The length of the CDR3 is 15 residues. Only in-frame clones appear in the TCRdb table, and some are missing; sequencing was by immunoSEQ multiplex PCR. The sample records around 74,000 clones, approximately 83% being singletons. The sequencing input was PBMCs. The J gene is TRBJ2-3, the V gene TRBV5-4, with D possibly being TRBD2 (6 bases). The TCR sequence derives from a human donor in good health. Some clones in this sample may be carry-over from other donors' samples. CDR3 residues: CASSGPGSEGDTQYF. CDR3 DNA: TGTGCCAGCAGCGGTCCCGGGAGTGAGGGAGATACGCAGTATTTT.